The clone carrying this T cell receptor beta chain was detected only once. The assay was immunoSEQ multiplex PCR, and TCRdb's table has in-frame clones only and misses some. This sample has about 110,000 clones; more than 80% occur once, and the top ten carry about 1.6%. The data derive from a study of T cell changes during pregnancy in multiple sclerosis. With 4 bases removed from V and 0 bases from J, the gap between germline ends came to 9 bases. Germline V gives CDR1 SGHKS, CDR2 YYEKEE (reference sequence). The CDR3 is 14 residues long. The receptor was isolated from a female donor with multiple sclerosis, enrolled in a pregnancy study. The sample consisted of peripheral blood, taken before pregnancy. The chain is built from TRBV5-5 and TRBJ2-3, with D possibly TRBD1 on 6 matching bases. CDR3 nucleotide sequence: TGTGCCAGCAGCCATACAGGGAGCACAGATACGCAGTATTTT. Encoded protein: CASSHTGSTDTQYF.